This T cell receptor beta chain was sequenced in a study of T cell repertoires in cytomegalovirus infection. J gave up 5 bases and V 3 bases, and 4 bases lay outside the gene matches. Germline V gene lookup returns CDR1 SGHTA and CDR2 FQGNSA. This CDR3 comprises 15 residues. Using its own MiXCR run on the reads, TCRdb lists one record per CDR3 protein. This table has more than 75,000 distinct CDR3 sequences, around 3.4% appearing once. This clonotype was recorded at least ten times. The chain uses TRBV7-2 and TRBJ1-6; 7 positions match TRBD1. Source material: PBMCs. The TCR comes from a human donor in good health (CMV status not recorded). Some clones in this sample may be carry-over from other donors' samples. This chain's CDR3 is CASSLGTAHNSPLHF. CDR3 nucleotide sequence: TGTGCCAGCAGCTTGGGGACAGCCCATAATTCACCCCTCCACTTT.